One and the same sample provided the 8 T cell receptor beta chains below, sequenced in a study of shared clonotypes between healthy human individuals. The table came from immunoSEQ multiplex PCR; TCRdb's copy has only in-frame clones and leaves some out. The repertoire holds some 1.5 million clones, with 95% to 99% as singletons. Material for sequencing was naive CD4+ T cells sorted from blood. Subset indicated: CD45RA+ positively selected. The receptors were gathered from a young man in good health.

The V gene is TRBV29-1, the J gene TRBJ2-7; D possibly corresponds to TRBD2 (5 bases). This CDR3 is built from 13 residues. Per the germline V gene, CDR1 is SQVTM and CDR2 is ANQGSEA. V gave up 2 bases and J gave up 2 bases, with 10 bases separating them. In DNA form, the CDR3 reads TGCAGCGTTGAACTTCGGGATACCTACGAGCAGTACTTC. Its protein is CSVELRDTYEQYF.

The CDR3 DNA follows: TGTGCCAGCAGTGATGCTGGACGACTAGCTTTCTTT. Translating gives CASSDAGRLAFF. The J gene is TRBJ1-1, the V gene TRBV2; D is undetermined. The CDR3 totals 12 residues. Looked up from germline, CDR1 is SNHLY and CDR2 is FYNNEI. V was trimmed by 3 bases and J by 10 bases, leaving 12 bases between them.

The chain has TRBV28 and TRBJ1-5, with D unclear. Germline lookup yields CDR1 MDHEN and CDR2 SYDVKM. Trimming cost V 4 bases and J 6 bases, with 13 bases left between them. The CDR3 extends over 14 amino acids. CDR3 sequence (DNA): TGTGCCAGCAGTTCCCCCGTGGGAGGTCAGCCCCAGCATTTT. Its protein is CASSSPVGGQPQHF.

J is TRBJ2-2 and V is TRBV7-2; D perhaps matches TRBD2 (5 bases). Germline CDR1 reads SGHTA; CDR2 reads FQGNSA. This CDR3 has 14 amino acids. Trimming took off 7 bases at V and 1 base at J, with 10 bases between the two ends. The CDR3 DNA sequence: TGTGCCAGCACCTTGGACTGGAACACCGGGGAGCTGTTTTTT. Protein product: CASTLDWNTGELFF.

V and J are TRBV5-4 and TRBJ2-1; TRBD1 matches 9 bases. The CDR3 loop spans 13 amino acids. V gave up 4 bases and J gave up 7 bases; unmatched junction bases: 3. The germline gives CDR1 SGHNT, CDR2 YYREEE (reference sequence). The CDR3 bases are TGTGCCAGCAGCGCAGACAGGGGGAATGAGCAGTTCTTC. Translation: CASSADRGNEQFF.

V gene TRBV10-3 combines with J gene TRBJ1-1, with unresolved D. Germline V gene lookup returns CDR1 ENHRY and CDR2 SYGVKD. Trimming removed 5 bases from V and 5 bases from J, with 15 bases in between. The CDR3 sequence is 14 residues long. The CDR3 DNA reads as TGTGCCATCAGTACCCCAGGTGGAGGGACTGAAGCTTTCTTT. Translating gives CAISTPGGGTEAFF.

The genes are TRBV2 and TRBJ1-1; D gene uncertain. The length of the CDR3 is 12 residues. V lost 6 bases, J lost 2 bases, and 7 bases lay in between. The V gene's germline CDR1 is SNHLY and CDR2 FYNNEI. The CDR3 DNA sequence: TGTGCCAGCAGAGCTGATAACACTGAAGCTTTCTTT. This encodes CASRADNTEAFF.

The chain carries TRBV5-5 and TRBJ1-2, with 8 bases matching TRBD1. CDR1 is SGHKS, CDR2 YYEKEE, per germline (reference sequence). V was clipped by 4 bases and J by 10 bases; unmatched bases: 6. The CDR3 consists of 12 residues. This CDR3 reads CASSIGTGTYTF. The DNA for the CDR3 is TGTGCCAGCAGCATCGGGACAGGAACCTACACCTTC.